These T cell receptor beta chains were read from a single sample in a study of T cell repertoires in cytomegalovirus infection. TCRdb fed the reads into MiXCR, producing one record per CDR3 protein. Altogether about 360,000 distinct CDR3 sequences are present, 15% to 20% being singletons, with the ten largest covering roughly 8.7%. Sequences were obtained from PBMCs. The receptors were sampled from a human donor in good health (CMV status not recorded). Some clones in this sample may be carry-over from other donors' samples. Both conserved end residues are part of each CDR3. The D gene is left open where the match is weak. Where a row states a size, it is once, few, many or the class of an expanded clone; other rows omit it.

size: NA
J: TRBJ2-7
D: NA
V: TRBV7-6
CDR3: CASSFPDREQYF
DNA: TGTGCCAGCAGCTTCCCGGACCGCGAGCAGTACTTC

size: many
J: TRBJ2-5
D: NA
V: TRBV7-8
CDR3: CASRGAQETQYF
DNA: TGTGCCAGCAGGGGGGCTCAAGAGACCCAGTACTTC

size: NA
J: TRBJ2-5
D: NA
V: TRBV7-6
CDR3: CASIPLLREETQYF
DNA: TGTGCCAGCATCCCCCTCCTTCGGGAAGAGACCCAGTACTTC

size: many
J: TRBJ2-3
D: TRBD2
V: TRBV7-2
CDR3: CASAGGSLDTQYF
DNA: TGTGCCAGCGCGGGGGGCTCCCTGGATACGCAGTATTTT

size: NA
J: TRBJ1-5
D: TRBD1
V: TRBV15
CDR3: CATSRDRVDQPQHF
DNA: TGTGCCACCAGCAGGGACAGGGTTGATCAGCCCCAGCATTTT

size: few
J: TRBJ2-4
D: NA
V: TRBV6-2/TRBV6-3
CDR3: CASAGWLNIQYF
DNA: TGTGCCAGCGCGGGGTGGCTGAACATTCAGTACTTC

size: NA
J: TRBJ2-1
D: TRBD2
V: TRBV10-3
CDR3: CAISEPGGLAVNNEQFF
DNA: TGTGCCATCAGTGAGCCGGGGGGACTAGCGGTGAATAATGAGCAGTTCTTC

size: NA
J: TRBJ1-2
D: NA
V: TRBV20-1
CDR3: CSAREGYTF
DNA: TGCAGTGCTAGAGAGGGCTACACCTTC

size: few
J: TRBJ1-6
D: NA
V: TRBV20-1
CDR3: CSASENNSPLHF
DNA: TGCAGTGCTAGCGAGAATAATTCACCCCTCCACTTT

size: NA
J: TRBJ2-5
D: NA
V: TRBV29-1
CDR3: CSATRQQIQETQYF
DNA: TGCAGCGCCACCAGACAGCAGATCCAAGAGACCCAGTACTTC

size: NA
J: TRBJ1-5
D: NA
V: TRBV30
CDR3: CAWSLGTLDQPQHF
DNA: TGTGCCTGGAGCCTAGGGACGTTGGATCAGCCCCAGCATTTT

size: few
J: TRBJ2-1
D: NA
V: TRBV5-4
CDR3: CASSWPGRLESGSYNEQFF
DNA: TGTGCCAGCAGCTGGCCGGGACGCCTCGAGAGTGGCTCCTACAATGAGCAGTTCTTC

size: many
J: TRBJ2-1
D: NA
V: TRBV7-2
CDR3: CASSLARYNEQFF
DNA: TGTGCCAGCAGCTTAGCTAGGTACAATGAGCAGTTCTTC

size: NA
J: TRBJ1-1
D: TRBD1
V: TRBV10-3
CDR3: CAISEGQGTTEAFF
DNA: TGTGCCATCAGTGAGGGACAGGGGACCACTGAAGCTTTCTTT

size: many
J: TRBJ2-2
D: TRBD2
V: TRBV12-3/TRBV12-4
CDR3: CASSRPLAGGFGELFF
DNA: TGTGCCAGCAGTAGACCCCTAGCGGGAGGCTTTGGGGAGCTGTTTTTT

size: NA
J: TRBJ2-5
D: TRBD2
V: TRBV9
CDR3: CASSVREGETQYF
DNA: TGTGCCAGCAGCGTACGGGAGGGAGAGACCCAGTACTTC

size: few
J: TRBJ1-2
D: TRBD1
V: TRBV29-1
CDR3: CSVEGAGGSGYTF
DNA: TGCAGCGTTGAAGGGGCAGGGGGTAGTGGCTACACCTTC

size: NA
J: TRBJ2-5
D: TRBD1
V: TRBV20-1
CDR3: CSAYRGRGETQYF
DNA: TGCAGTGCTTACAGGGGGCGCGGGGAGACCCAGTACTTC

size: many
J: TRBJ1-1
D: NA
V: TRBV5-6
CDR3: CASTLGPPLLMNTEAFF
DNA: TGTGCCAGCACCCTAGGGCCTCCCCTATTGATGAACACTGAAGCTTTCTTT

size: NA
J: TRBJ1-2
D: TRBD1
V: TRBV19
CDR3: CASSTGQTLDGYTF
DNA: TGTGCCAGTAGTACGGGACAGACCCTGGATGGCTACACCTTC

size: NA
J: TRBJ2-1
D: NA
V: TRBV7-2
CDR3: CASSFQGGPRNEQFF
DNA: TGTGCCAGCAGCTTTCAGGGGGGGCCTCGTAATGAGCAGTTCTTC

size: few
J: TRBJ2-1
D: TRBD2
V: TRBV6-6
CDR3: CASSQTSGGGSYNEQFF
DNA: TGTGCCAGCAGTCAGACTAGCGGGGGGGGGTCCTACAATGAGCAGTTCTTC

size: few
J: TRBJ2-7
D: TRBD2
V: TRBV2
CDR3: CASTGGGYEQYF
DNA: TGTGCCAGCACCGGGGGGGGCTACGAGCAGTACTTC

size: NA
J: TRBJ1-4
D: NA
V: TRBV3-1
CDR3: CASRGGQEKLFF
DNA: TGTGCCAGCCGCGGGGGGCAGGAAAAACTGTTTTTT

size: NA
J: TRBJ2-1
D: TRBD1
V: TRBV20-1
CDR3: CSARRGQGGQTTFNEQFF
DNA: TGCAGTGCTAGGCGGGGACAGGGGGGGCAAACGACCTTCAATGAGCAGTTCTTC

size: NA
J: TRBJ2-1
D: NA
V: TRBV18
CDR3: CASSPGRRHEQFF
DNA: TGTGCCAGCTCACCAGGGAGGAGGCATGAGCAGTTCTTC

size: NA
J: TRBJ2-7
D: TRBD2
V: TRBV7-9
CDR3: CASSAIAGVIEQYF
DNA: TGTGCCAGCAGCGCAATAGCGGGAGTAATCGAGCAGTACTTC

size: many
J: TRBJ2-1
D: NA
V: TRBV7-2
CDR3: CASSRTGTYNEQFF
DNA: TGTGCCAGCAGCCGGACGGGGACCTACAATGAGCAGTTCTTC

size: NA
J: TRBJ1-1
D: TRBD1
V: TRBV7-9
CDR3: CASSSGGAEAFF
DNA: TGTGCCAGCAGCTCAGGGGGAGCTGAAGCTTTCTTT

size: NA
J: TRBJ1-5
D: NA
V: TRBV28
CDR3: CASRAGSNQPQHF
DNA: TGTGCCAGCAGGGCAGGGTCAAATCAGCCCCAGCATTTT

size: many
J: TRBJ2-3
D: TRBD1
V: TRBV7-7
CDR3: CASSPNRGHTQYF
DNA: TGTGCCAGCAGCCCGAACAGGGGGCATACGCAGTATTTT

size: NA
J: TRBJ2-3
D: NA
V: TRBV11-2
CDR3: CASTQLKATQYF
DNA: TGTGCCAGCACCCAACTAAAGGCTACGCAGTATTTT

size: few
J: TRBJ2-7
D: NA
V: TRBV28
CDR3: CASSSPSEDRSSYEQYF
DNA: TGTGCCAGCAGTTCTCCCAGTGAGGACAGAAGCTCCTACGAGCAGTACTTC

size: many
J: TRBJ2-4
D: NA
V: TRBV5-3
CDR3: CARSFFRRAKNIQYF
DNA: TGTGCCAGAAGTTTCTTCAGGAGGGCCAAAAACATTCAGTACTTC

size: NA
J: TRBJ2-7
D: NA
V: TRBV5-6
CDR3: CASSRGFEQYF
DNA: TGTGCCAGCAGTAGAGGGTTTGAGCAGTACTTC

size: NA
J: TRBJ2-1
D: NA
V: TRBV19
CDR3: CASSIILGLVREQFF
DNA: TGTGCCAGTAGTATTATTTTGGGTCTGGTTCGTGAGCAGTTCTTC

size: many
J: TRBJ2-2
D: TRBD2
V: TRBV28
CDR3: CASSTASGRTTGELFF
DNA: TGTGCCAGCAGTACTGCTAGCGGGAGGACCACCGGGGAGCTGTTTTTT

size: NA
J: TRBJ2-3
D: TRBD1
V: TRBV20-1
CDR3: CSAEDRGHTDTQYF
DNA: TGCAGTGCAGAGGACAGGGGACACACAGATACGCAGTATTTT

size: NA
J: TRBJ2-3
D: NA
V: TRBV15
CDR3: CATSRENRVTDTQYF
DNA: TGTGCCACCAGCAGAGAGAACAGGGTGACAGATACGCAGTATTTT

size: few
J: TRBJ2-2
D: TRBD2
V: TRBV12-3/TRBV12-4
CDR3: CASKTSGSHGELFF
DNA: TGTGCCAGCAAGACTAGCGGGAGTCACGGGGAGCTGTTTTTT

size: few
J: TRBJ2-3
D: TRBD1
V: TRBV29-1
CDR3: CSVPGQPHFDTQYF
DNA: TGCAGCGTACCGGGACAGCCACACTTTGATACGCAGTATTTT

size: few
J: TRBJ1-5
D: NA
V: TRBV6-2/TRBV6-3
CDR3: CASSYGTEGQPQHF
DNA: TGTGCCAGCAGTTACGGCACTGAGGGTCAGCCCCAGCATTTT

size: NA
J: TRBJ1-5
D: NA
V: TRBV20-1
CDR3: CSADRRNQPQHF
DNA: TGCAGTGCTGACCGCCGCAATCAGCCCCAGCATTTT

size: NA
J: TRBJ2-2
D: TRBD1
V: TRBV20-1
CDR3: CSAREATGGEVWTGELFF
DNA: TGCAGTGCTAGAGAAGCGACAGGGGGCGAAGTTTGGACCGGGGAGCTGTTTTTT

size: many
J: TRBJ2-3
D: NA
V: TRBV7-2
CDR3: CASSLEGLAGSDTQYF
DNA: TGTGCCAGCAGCTTAGAGGGCCTAGCAGGGTCAGATACGCAGTATTTT

size: NA
J: TRBJ2-2
D: NA
V: TRBV29-1
CDR3: CSSGDTGELFF
DNA: TGCAGCTCTGGTGACACCGGGGAGCTGTTTTTT

size: few
J: TRBJ2-7
D: TRBD2
V: TRBV6-2/TRBV6-3
CDR3: CASSYDRGAYEQYF
DNA: TGTGCCAGCAGTTACGATCGGGGGGCCTACGAGCAGTACTTC

size: many
J: TRBJ1-6
D: NA
V: TRBV7-2
CDR3: CASSLQQFNSPLHF
DNA: TGTGCCAGCAGCTTACAACAGTTTAATTCACCCCTCCACTTT

size: few
J: TRBJ1-5
D: NA
V: TRBV10-3
CDR3: CAISKGGQPQHF
DNA: TGTGCCATCAGTAAAGGGGGTCAGCCCCAGCATTTT

size: few
J: TRBJ1-3
D: NA
V: TRBV5-6
CDR3: CASSLGALRGSIYF
DNA: TGTGCCAGCAGCTTGGGAGCCCTTAGGGGTTCCATATATTTT

size: many
J: TRBJ1-5
D: TRBD1
V: TRBV7-2
CDR3: CASSLHGQAINQPQHF
DNA: TGTGCCAGCAGCCTTCACGGACAGGCTATCAATCAGCCCCAGCATTTT

size: many
J: TRBJ2-3
D: NA
V: TRBV10-3
CDR3: CAISEQDTQYF
DNA: TGTGCCATCAGTGAGCAAGATACGCAGTATTTT

size: many
J: TRBJ2-1
D: TRBD2
V: TRBV7-2
CDR3: CASSLVAGGYNEQFF
DNA: TGTGCCAGCAGCTTAGTGGCGGGAGGTTACAATGAGCAGTTCTTC

size: many
J: TRBJ1-4
D: NA
V: TRBV14
CDR3: CASSQALTGLTEKLFF
DNA: TGTGCCAGCAGCCAAGCCTTAACAGGGCTAACAGAAAAACTGTTTTTT

size: many
J: TRBJ2-7
D: NA
V: TRBV27
CDR3: CASSGGGPREQYF
DNA: TGTGCCAGCAGTGGGGGAGGTCCCCGCGAGCAGTACTTC

size: many
J: TRBJ2-3
D: NA
V: TRBV7-9
CDR3: CASSLWQGTDTQYF
DNA: TGTGCCAGCAGCTTGTGGCAAGGCACAGATACGCAGTATTTT

size: NA
J: TRBJ1-4
D: NA
V: TRBV20-1
CDR3: CSARGLPASPDEKLFF
DNA: TGCAGTGCTAGAGGTTTACCCGCCAGCCCAGATGAAAAACTGTTTTTT

size: NA
J: TRBJ1-2
D: NA
V: TRBV9
CDR3: CASSVDLSGPGYTF
DNA: TGTGCCAGCAGCGTAGACTTGTCCGGGCCAGGCTACACCTTC

size: many
J: TRBJ2-7
D: TRBD2
V: TRBV7-4
CDR3: CASSPGTSGTWEREQYF
DNA: TGTGCCAGCAGCCCGGGGACTAGCGGAACATGGGAACGCGAGCAGTACTTC

size: NA
J: TRBJ2-1
D: TRBD2
V: TRBV20-1
CDR3: CSALTGGGGSYNEQFF
DNA: TGCAGTGCCCTAACGGGGGGGGGAGGCTCCTACAATGAGCAGTTCTTC